This entry is about one T cell receptor (beta chain). Germline V gene data show CDR1 as MNHNY and CDR2 as SVGAGI (reference sequence). V lost 4 bases, J lost 4 bases, and 14 bases lay in between. The CDR3 has 15 residues. All donors participated as healthy donors of bone marrow. This specimen comes from a study of cytomegalovirus exposure and HLA in healthy donors. The primer mix had 60 Vbeta and 13 Jbeta primers. Assay used: immunoSEQ multiplex PCR; TCRdb lists only in-frame clones, some missing. The sample lists about 94,000 clones, 7.6% occurring once. The sample taken for sequencing was PBMCs. The genes are TRBV6-6 and TRBJ1-5, with D tentatively TRBD1 (6 bases). This clonotype originated in a middle-aged man in good health and CMV-seronegative. This CDR3 reads CASSFTGGGNQPQHF. As DNA, the CDR3 is TGTGCCAGCAGTTTCACGGGAGGGGGGAATCAGCCCCAGCATTTT.